The text below deals with one T cell receptor (beta chain). The record originates from a study of blood T cell repertoires in COVID-19. Study summary: Samples came from the United States, Italy and Spain, spanning acute and convalescent COVID-19. PBMCs, B-cell-depleted T cells, or T cells provided the cDNA or gDNA that made up the material.

The CDR3 is 16 amino acids. Germline V gene sequence: CDR1 LNHDA, CDR2 SQIVND (reference sequence). With 3 bases removed from V and 0 bases from J, the gap between germline ends came to 15 bases. Authors' methods: Reference gene primer amplification gave estimated nucleated cell counts. Sequencing used immunoSEQ multiplex PCR; TCRdb keeps in-frame clones, though not all of them. The V and J calls and the clone size are those of that table, but D and trimming were determined from the DNA. This table holds some 270,000 clones, roughly nine tenths found once. The chain recombines TRBV19 with TRBJ2-7; maybe TRBD1 (6 bases). The clonotype comes from a man in his fifties or sixties with acute or convalescent COVID-19. The specimen sequenced was peripheral blood. This CDR3 is CASSMGPDRSSYEQYF. CDR3 DNA: TGTGCCAGTAGTATGGGCCCCGACAGGAGCTCCTACGAGCAGTACTTC.